This TCR beta chain appears in the sequencing data of a study of CD8+ T cells in alopecia areata. Study summary: Oral tofacitinib (5 to 10 mg twice daily) was administered to treated patients.

Details on this clone: Its antigen is currently unknown.

Investigators isolated RNA and reverse transcribed it into cDNA to act as the sequencing template. TCRdb keeps only in-frame clones here, not all; method: immunoSEQ multiplex PCR. The profile shows a few hundred thousand clones, about two thirds of them singletons. Study-level results: Patients shared TCRs less clearly than mice did, possibly owing to HLA. Sequences from scalp samples also cover resident alphabeta T cells of normal skin.

The study team obtained lesional scalp punch biopsies and peripheral blood from alopecia areata patients. This sequence was found in a human donor with alopecia areata. Sequences were derived from CD4+ T cells sorted from blood, sampled at week 0.

CDR3 region: CASKRTAFGTAPYEQYF. In DNA, the CDR3 is TGTGCCAGCAAACGGACTGCTTTCGGGACAGCTCCCTACGAGCAGTACTTC. V is TRBV2 and J is TRBJ2-7; TRBD1 matches at 7 bases. The germline V gene encodes CDR1 SNHLY and CDR2 FYNNEI. V trimming: 7 bases; J trimming: 2 bases; junction bases outside the gene matches: 17. The CDR3 consists of 17 residues.